These 31 T cell receptor beta chains were all obtained from the same sample, sequenced in a study of control samples from healthy donors and cancer patients (dated by TCRdb to 2020 to 2021). The library was made by the immunoSEQ multiplex PCR assay. TCRdb took over this immuneACCESS table, retaining in-frame rearrangements with V and J assigned. Such tables are incomplete; in checked studies, under half of the missing clones stem from an unresolved V gene, and the remainder is unexplained. This sample holds roughly 120,000 clones; just over 90% were observed only once. About 7.2% of the sample is held by the ten biggest clonotypes. The material sequenced was blood. These TCRs come from a woman under 30 in good health.

The gene calls are TRBV13 and TRBJ1-6; D possibly corresponds to TRBD1 (5 bases). Germline lookup yields CDR1 PRHDT and CDR2 FYEKMQ (reference sequence). CDR3 length: 16 residues. With 1 base removed from V and 5 bases from J, the gap between germline ends came to 12 bases. The CDR3: CASSLDPGGNNSPLHF. The CDR3 DNA reads as TGTGCCAGCAGCTTAGATCCCGGGGGAAATAATTCACCCCTCCACTTT. The full variable domain, with the rest looked up from reference TRBV13 and TRBJ1-6, is AAGVIQSPRHLIKEKRETATLKCYPIPRHDTVYWYQQGPGQDPQFLISFYEKMQSDKGSIPDRFSAQQFSDYHSELNMSSLELGDSALYFCASSLDPGGNNSPLHFGNGTRLTVT.

This rearrangement joins TRBV19 to TRBJ1-1, with no clear D. Germline lookup yields CDR1 LNHDA and CDR2 SQIVND (reference sequence). The V end was cut by 0 bases, the J end by 4 bases, with 12 bases between. CDR3 length equals 15 residues. The CDR3 protein is CASSIDPGKGTEAFF. DNA for the CDR3: TGTGCCAGTAGTATAGATCCGGGCAAAGGCACTGAAGCTTTCTTT.

The CDR3 here is CASSQSNEQFF. The CDR3 DNA reads as TGTGCCAGCAGCCAATCCAATGAGCAGTTCTTC. The chain uses TRBV6-5 and TRBJ2-1, with no clear D. CDR1 and CDR2 from the germline V gene are MNHEY and SVGAGI. V was cut by 6 bases and J by 6 bases, with 6 bases left in between. The CDR3 extends over 11 amino acids.

J is TRBJ2-5 and V is TRBV7-2; D tentatively fits TRBD1 or TRBD2 (6 bases each). The length of the CDR3 is 14 residues. V lost 8 bases, J lost 5 bases, and 18 bases lay in between. In germline, CDR1 is SGHTA, CDR2 FQGNSA. This CDR3 is CASGSGARGETQYF. CDR3 in DNA: TGTGCCAGCGGATCGGGGGCGCGCGGGGAGACCCAGTACTTC.

The chain couples TRBV7-9 to TRBJ2-5; D is perhaps TRBD1 (6 bases). Germline V CDR1 and CDR2: SEHNR, FQNEAQ (reference sequence). The CDR3 contains 13 residues. The V end was cut by 5 bases, the J end by 4 bases, with 11 bases between. CDR3 residues: CASSGRGGETQYF. As DNA, the CDR3 is TGTGCCAGCAGCGGACGAGGGGGAGAGACCCAGTACTTC.

This clone was counted a single time. This sequence joins TRBV2 and TRBJ1-3; no clear D. The ends were cut back, 5 bases at V and 0 bases at J, with 14 bases in the middle. The germline V gene has CDR1 SNHLY and CDR2 FYNNEI. This CDR3 comprises 16 residues. As DNA, the CDR3 is TGTGCCAGCAGTCGTGGACGGGGAAGCTCTGGAAACACCATATATTTT. Protein product: CASSRGRGSSGNTIYF. Full variable domain (missing parts from reference TRBV2 and TRBJ1-3): EPEVTQTPSHQVTQMGQEVILRCVPISNHLYFYWYRQILGQKVEFLVSFYNNEISEKSEIFDDQFSVERPDGSNFTLKIRSTKLEDSAMYFCASSRGRGSSGNTIYFGEGSWLTVV.

V gene TRBV9 combines with J gene TRBJ1-3; D may be TRBD1 (6 bases). V was trimmed by 0 bases and J by 3 bases, leaving 13 bases between them. The CDR3 extends over 16 amino acids. Per the germline V gene, CDR1 is SGDLS and CDR2 is YYNGEE. The CDR3 protein is CASSVAYRERGNTIYF. CDR3 coding DNA: TGTGCCAGCAGCGTAGCCTACAGGGAACGTGGAAACACCATATATTTT.

This clone was observed a single time. This CDR3 reads CASILEGTDTQYF. The CDR3 coding sequence is TGTGCCAGCATCCTGGAGGGGACAGATACGCAGTATTTT. The rearrangement uses TRBV28 and TRBJ2-3, with a tentative D call TRBD2 (6 bases). CDR3 length: 13 residues. The V end lost 7 bases, the J end lost 3 bases, and 11 bases lay between the germline ends. Germline-derived CDR1 and CDR2 are MDHEN and SYDVKM.

This sequence joins TRBV7-2 and TRBJ1-1; D is possibly TRBD1 (6 bases). The germline gives CDR1 SGHTA, CDR2 FQGNSA. The CDR3 contains 18 residues. The germline V and J ends were trimmed by 1 base and 2 bases, with 20 bases remaining between them. The CDR3 sequence is CASSLVSLPAGANTEAFF. The CDR3 DNA follows: TGTGCCAGCAGCTTAGTTAGTCTACCTGCAGGGGCCAACACTGAAGCTTTCTTT.

The chain has TRBV9 and TRBJ1-1, with 8 nucleotides matching TRBD1. The germline V gene has CDR1 SGDLS and CDR2 YYNGEE. V shed 4 bases and J 4 bases; nucleotides not matched to a gene: 3. CDR3 length equals 13 residues. This chain's CDR3 is CASSLGQGTEAFF. In DNA, the CDR3 is TGTGCCAGCAGCCTAGGACAGGGCACTGAAGCTTTCTTT. The whole variable domain, filled in from reference TRBV9 and TRBJ1-1, reads DSGVTQTPKHLITATGQRVTLRCSPRSGDLSVYWYQQSLDQGLQFLIQYYNGEERAKGNILERFSAQQFPDLHSELNLSSLELGDSALYFCASSLGQGTEAFFGQGTRLTVV.

This chain connects TRBV19 to TRBJ2-4; D is perhaps TRBD2 (5 bases). Germline CDR1 is LNHDA and CDR2 is SQIVND (reference sequence). V lost 5 bases to trimming and J lost 0 bases, with 14 bases between them. The CDR3 length is 16 residues. For the CDR3, the DNA is TGTGCCAGTAGTCCTCACACCGGGGTAGCCAAAAACATTCAGTACTTC. Protein sequence: CASSPHTGVAKNIQYF.

V is TRBV27 and J is TRBJ2-5; 7 bases are shared with TRBD1. The V gene's germline CDR1 is MNHEY and CDR2 SMNVEV (reference sequence). This CDR3 has 13 residues. V dropped 4 bases and J dropped 3; count of bases not matched to a gene: 2. CDR3 DNA: TGTGCCAGCAGTTCCGACAGGGAAGAGACCCAGTACTTC. Translating it yields CASSSDREETQYF.

The V gene is TRBV6-5, the J gene TRBJ2-7; D is possibly TRBD1 (7 bases). V was trimmed by 6 bases and J by 1 base, leaving 16 bases between them. The CDR3 sequence is 15 residues long. Germline V gene sequence: CDR1 MNHEY, CDR2 SVGAGI. DNA of the CDR3: TGTGCCAGCAGCGAGACAGGGAGGAGTTCCTACGAGCAGTACTTC. It yields the protein CASSETGRSSYEQYF.

J is TRBJ1-1 and V is TRBV2; D is uncertain. The CDR3 runs to 15 residues. Trimming took off 9 bases at V and 0 bases at J, with 17 bases between the two ends. The germline V gene has CDR1 SNHLY and CDR2 FYNNEI. CDR3 region: CARPREGIMNTEAFF. DNA for the CDR3: TGTGCCAGACCCCGGGAGGGCATCATGAACACTGAAGCTTTCTTT.

The rearrangement links TRBV5-1 to TRBJ1-1; 8 nucleotides match TRBD1. Germline trimming cut 5 bases from V and 3 bases from J; bases unmatched to any gene: 6. Germline CDR1 and CDR2: SGHRS and YFSETQ. The CDR3 runs to 14 residues. The CDR3 nucleotides are TGCGCCAGCAGGCGTTCGGACAGGGACACTGAAGCTTTCTTT. Its protein is CASRRSDRDTEAFF.

The chain recombines TRBV23-1 with TRBJ2-5; TRBD1 is a possible D gene (6 bases). TRBV23-1 is given ORF status, its function remaining uncertain. Trimming pared 3 bases from V and 7 bases from J, leaving 6 bases between. The CDR3 totals 11 residues. The CDR3: CASSQGATQYF. CDR3 DNA sequence: TGCGCCAGCAGTCAGGGGGCGACCCAGTACTTC.

The chain recombines TRBV7-8 with TRBJ1-3; a possible D gene is TRBD1 (6 bases). V was clipped by 1 base and J by 2 bases, with 12 bases between them. This CDR3 contains 16 residues. Per the germline V gene, CDR1 is SGHVS and CDR2 is FQNEAQ. CDR3: CASSLVLTGPGNTIYF. The CDR3 DNA sequence: TGTGCCAGCAGCTTAGTGTTGACAGGTCCTGGAAACACCATATATTTT.

The V gene is TRBV11-2, the J gene TRBJ2-2; 9 bases agree with TRBD2. This CDR3 region has 17 residues. Germline trimming cut 1 base from V and 2 bases from J; bases unmatched to any gene: 5. Germline V gene sequence: CDR1 SGHAT, CDR2 FQNNGV. CDR3 loop: CASSLAQGLANTGELFF. The CDR3 DNA reads as TGTGCCAGCAGCTTAGCCCAGGGACTAGCCAACACCGGGGAGCTGTTTTTT.

CDR3 DNA sequence: TGTGCCAGCAGCTTGGACAGGGGGCCCCGGCAGTACTTC. Amino acids: CASSLDRGPRQYF. This rearrangement joins TRBV5-4 to TRBJ2-7, with 9 positions matching TRBD1. J was trimmed by 9 bases and V by 0 bases; bases with no gene match: 4. CDR1 and CDR2 from the germline V gene are SGHNT and YYREEE (reference sequence). This CDR3 is 13 amino acids long.

The rearrangement uses TRBV7-8 and TRBJ1-1; D gene uncertain. The CDR3 extends over 12 amino acids. With 4 bases removed from V and 6 bases from J, the gap between germline ends came to 9 bases. Germline loops: CDR1 SGHVS, CDR2 FQNEAQ. In nucleotides, the CDR3 is TGTGCCAGCAGCTCGGAGGTTTCTGAAGCTTTCTTT. It specifies CASSSEVSEAFF.

The rearrangement joins TRBV28 to TRBJ1-3; D is unresolved. Germline V gene lookup returns CDR1 MDHEN and CDR2 SYDVKM. Trimming took 6 bases from V and 1 from J, leaving 10 bases between them. The CDR3 length is 14 residues. CDR3 coding DNA: TGTGCCAGCAGCGAAATAGGGTCTGGAAACACCATATATTTT. Translated, it gives CASSEIGSGNTIYF.

This clone was recorded a few times. This chain links TRBV6-2 or TRBV6-3 with TRBJ1-5, with D maybe TRBD1 (6 bases). The germline V and J ends were trimmed by 6 bases and 0 bases, with 12 bases remaining between them. The CDR3 covers 15 residues. Germline CDR1 is MNHEY and CDR2 is SVGEGT. The CDR3 DNA reads TGTGCCAGCAGCGAAGGACAGTTTAGCAATCAGCCCCAGCATTTT. Amino acids: CASSEGQFSNQPQHF.

The rearrangement joins TRBV7-2 to TRBJ2-7; 10 bases agree with TRBD1. The CDR3 spans 15 residues. Germline loops: CDR1 SGHTA, CDR2 FQGNSA. V lost 5 bases to trimming and J lost 3 bases; unmatched junction nucleotides: 7. CDR3 region: CASSRQGQGYYEQYF. The DNA for the CDR3 is TGTGCCAGCAGCAGACAGGGACAGGGGTACTACGAGCAGTACTTC.

V is TRBV11-3 and J is TRBJ2-3, with D unclear. Deletions cut 2 bases from V and 6 bases from J, with 9 bases between. This CDR3 is built from 13 residues. Germline V gene data show CDR1 as SGHNT and CDR2 as YENEEA. In DNA form, the CDR3 reads TGTGCCAGCAGCTTACAGTCGGCGGATACGCAGTATTTT. As protein: CASSLQSADTQYF.

The chain uses TRBV6-6 and TRBJ2-5, with D possibly matching TRBD1 (5 bases). Germline loops: CDR1 MNHNY, CDR2 SVGAGI (reference sequence). V shed 8 bases and J shed 4 bases, with 8 bases lying between them. The CDR3 spans 11 residues. CDR3 residues: CASLQGETQYF. In nucleotides, the CDR3 is TGTGCCAGCCTTCAGGGAGAGACCCAGTACTTC.

The J gene is TRBJ1-2, the V gene TRBV6-6; D call uncertain. The CDR3 has 13 residues. V gave up 5 bases and J gave up 4 bases, with 11 bases separating them. Germline lookup yields CDR1 MNHNY and CDR2 SVGAGI (reference sequence). CDR3 loop: CASSHQEFYGYTF. The CDR3 DNA reads TGTGCCAGCAGTCATCAGGAGTTCTATGGCTACACCTTC.

This CDR3 is CASHRGGYSPLHF. As DNA, the CDR3 is TGTGCCAGCCACAGGGGAGGTTATTCACCCCTCCACTTT. The chain combines TRBV19 with TRBJ1-6; 7 nucleotides match TRBD1. J lost 8 bases, V lost 9 bases, and 7 bases had no gene match. Per the germline V gene, CDR1 is LNHDA and CDR2 is SQIVND (reference sequence). CDR3 size: 13 residues.

In its sample, this clone was seen once. In the same sample, other DNA sequences code for this CDR3. This chain uses TRBV11-2 with TRBJ2-7, with 7 bases lining up with TRBD2. The V gene end was trimmed by 1 base and the J gene end by 6 bases; junction bases not matched to a gene: 0. CDR1 and CDR2 from the germline V gene are SGHAT and FQNNGV. CDR3 size: 12 residues. The CDR3 here is CASSLGGGEQYF. As DNA, the CDR3 is TGTGCCAGCAGCTTAGGGGGGGGCGAGCAGTACTTC.

V usage is TRBV4-3 and J usage is TRBJ1-2, with D tentatively TRBD1 (6 bases). Germline loops: CDR1 LGHNA, CDR2 YSLEER. The V end lost 0 bases, the J end lost 0 bases, and 11 bases lay between the germline ends. The CDR3 is 16 residues long. CDR3 sequence: CASSQDRQAPNYGYTF. CDR3 in DNA: TGCGCCAGCAGCCAAGATAGACAGGCGCCTAACTATGGCTACACCTTC.

There are a few counts of this clone. The V and J genes are TRBV14 and TRBJ2-7, with 7 bases matching TRBD2. Germline V gene lookup returns CDR1 SGHDN and CDR2 FVKESK. Trimming at V came to 5 bases and at J to 7 bases, leaving 20 bases not matched to a gene. This CDR3 is 17 amino acids long. CDR3 sequence (DNA): TGTGCCAGCAGCTATACTTCACTAGCGCTTGGTGGTATAGAGCAGTACTTC. It specifies CASSYTSLALGGIEQYF.

The chain uses TRBV7-8 and TRBJ2-7, with 8 bases fitting TRBD2. V trimming: 5 bases; J trimming: 3 bases; junction bases outside the gene matches: 9. From germline, CDR1 is SGHVS and CDR2 FQNEAQ. The CDR3 runs to 15 residues. The CDR3 sequence is CASSNTTSGFYEQYF. CDR3 bases: TGTGCCAGCAGCAACACCACTAGCGGTTTCTACGAGCAGTACTTC.